A single sample is the source of the 28 T cell receptor beta chains below, sequenced in a study of T-cell memory formation after mild COVID-19. TCRdb used MiXCR to reprocess the 5' RACE reads, holding one entry per CDR3 protein. The data contain 380,000 or so distinct CDR3 sequences, roughly 14% of them singletons. The sequenced sample was PBMCs or a T cell subset sorted from them (not recorded which). The source is a man aged 18-30 years who had mild COVID-19 (a few samples of this study predate the infection). Cell type and time point are not known.

This clonotype has only a few counts. The J gene is TRBJ2-5, the V gene TRBV20-1, with D tentatively TRBD2 (6 bases). The CDR3 is 14 amino acids. Germline-derived CDR1 and CDR2 are DFQATT and SNEGSKA (reference sequence). Trimming stripped 4 bases from V and 2 bases from J, with 14 bases between. The CDR3 region has the DNA TGCAGTGCTACCCCGCCCGGGGGACAAGAGACCCAGTACTTC. It encodes CSATPPGGQETQYF.

The CDR3 DNA sequence: TGCGCCAGCAGCCCAGGTGGGGGGGTGTATACCGGGGAGCTGTTTTTT. It yields the protein CASSPGGGVYTGELFF. V and J are TRBV4-1 and TRBJ2-2; the match to TRBD2 covers 7 bases. Germline V lookup: CDR1 MGHRA, CDR2 YSYEKL. This CDR3 contains 16 residues. J lost 5 bases, V lost 4 bases, and 10 bases had no gene match.

This clonotype has more than one count but fewer than ten. The chain recombines TRBV5-1 with TRBJ2-1; the D gene is possibly TRBD2 (7 bases). The CDR3 length is 13 residues. Trimming took off 3 bases at V and 6 bases at J, with 10 bases between the two ends. CDR1 is SGHRS, CDR2 YFSETQ, per germline. As DNA, the CDR3 is TGCGCCAGCAGCTGGAGGGGGGGCAATGAGCAGTTCTTC. This translates into CASSWRGGNEQFF.

In this sample, this clonotype turned up a few times. CDR3 bases: TGTGCCAGCAGTGAATTTGGAGGGCTGGGAGATACGCAGTATTTT. It codes for CASSEFGGLGDTQYF. The rearrangement joins TRBV25-1 to TRBJ2-3; a weak D match, TRBD2 (6 bases). This CDR3 is 15 amino acids long. The V end was cut by 1 base, the J end by 5 bases, with 13 bases between. In germline, CDR1 is MGHDK, CDR2 SYGVNS.

This clonotype was detected only a few times. The gene calls are TRBV7-2 and TRBJ2-2; TRBD2 agrees at 10 bases. From germline, CDR1 is SGHTA and CDR2 FQGNSA. Losses at the gene ends were 5 bases for V and 9 bases for J; bases not matched to a gene: 6. The CDR3 has 14 amino acids. CDR3 coding DNA: TGTGCCAGCAGCCAAGTAGCGGGGGGCAGGGAGCTGTTTTTT. This translates into CASSQVAGGRELFF.

The table lists this clonotype with a few counts. This chain links TRBV19 with TRBJ1-5; 8 bases fit TRBD1. V gave up 6 bases and J gave up 7 bases; unmatched junction bases: 11. The CDR3 covers 15 residues. Germline V lookup: CDR1 LNHDA, CDR2 SQIVND (reference sequence). This CDR3 is CASRANRGGWQPQHF. CDR3 DNA sequence: TGTGCCAGTAGAGCGAACAGGGGGGGATGGCAGCCCCAGCATTTT.

In its sample, this clonotype was seen many times. The chain recombines TRBV10-2 with TRBJ1-4; no clear D. Germline V gene lookup returns CDR1 WSHSY and CDR2 SAAADI. The CDR3 sequence is 13 residues long. V lost 3 bases, J lost 10 bases, and 12 bases lay in between. The CDR3 nucleotides are TGCGCCAGCAGTGACTCACGATCGGGAAAACTGTTTTTT. Amino acids: CASSDSRSGKLFF.

The chain recombines TRBV3-1 with TRBJ1-1; D unresolved. CDR1 and CDR2 from the germline V gene are LGHDT and YNNKEL (reference sequence). With 1 base removed from V and 0 bases from J, the gap between germline ends came to 9 bases. This CDR3 comprises 15 residues. This chain's CDR3 is CASSQGQNMNTEAFF. In nucleotides, the CDR3 is TGTGCCAGCAGCCAAGGTCAGAACATGAACACTGAAGCTTTCTTT.

The chain is built from TRBV7-9 and TRBJ1-1, with D uncertain. This CDR3 region has 14 residues. V was trimmed by 1 base and J by 4 bases, leaving 10 bases between them. Germline V gene sequence: CDR1 SEHNR, CDR2 FQNEAQ (reference sequence). The CDR3 DNA sequence: TGTGCCAGCAGCTTAGGCCCCCACCTCACTGAAGCTTTCTTT. Protein product: CASSLGPHLTEAFF.

The CDR3 region is CASSYSTDTNTGELFF. The CDR3 DNA reads TGTGCCAGCAGTTACTCCACAGACACGAACACCGGGGAGCTGTTTTTT. The chain couples TRBV6-2 or TRBV6-3 to TRBJ2-2; D not resolved. The CDR3 contains 16 residues. In germline, CDR1 is MNHEY, CDR2 SVGEGT. Deletions cut 0 bases from V and 0 bases from J, with 8 bases between.

CDR3 bases: TGTGCCAGCGGTAGCGAAAGGTCCTACAATGAGCAGTTCTTC. It is translated as CASGSERSYNEQFF. The gene calls are TRBV6-5 and TRBJ2-1; D may be TRBD2 (5 bases). Trimming cost V 8 bases and J 1 base, with 12 bases left between them. In germline, CDR1 is MNHEY, CDR2 SVGAGI. The CDR3 runs 14 residues.

This clonotype has more than one count but fewer than ten. The rearrangement links TRBV3-1 to TRBJ2-1, with D possibly matching TRBD2 (5 bases). The CDR3 sequence is 15 residues long. The germline CDR1 and CDR2 sequences are LGHDT and YNNKEL (reference sequence). The V gene lost 4 bases and the J gene lost 9 bases, with 19 bases spanning the gap. The CDR3: CASSPELVITGEQFF. As DNA, the CDR3 is TGTGCCAGCAGCCCCGAACTAGTTATTACGGGTGAGCAGTTCTTC.

This clonotype was seen many times. The genes are TRBV4-2 and TRBJ1-1; perhaps TRBD1 as D (6 bases). This CDR3 has 16 residues. Per the germline V gene, CDR1 is LGHNA and CDR2 is YNFKEQ. Trimming cost V 0 bases and J 6 bases, with 17 bases left between them. The CDR3: CASSQDRGRGGSEAFF. The CDR3 nucleotides are TGTGCCAGCAGCCAAGACCGGGGCAGGGGAGGGTCTGAAGCTTTCTTT.

The sample holds many counts of this clonotype. The gene calls are TRBV3-1 and TRBJ1-1; D not certain. The V end lost 0 bases, the J end lost 3 bases, and 8 bases lay between the germline ends. This CDR3 has 14 residues. Germline-derived CDR1 and CDR2 are LGHDT and YNNKEL (reference sequence). This CDR3 reads CASSQDFRDTEAFF. DNA of the CDR3: TGTGCCAGCAGCCAAGATTTCCGGGACACTGAAGCTTTCTTT.

The table lists this clonotype with a few counts. This chain connects TRBV5-1 to TRBJ2-7, with 11 bases that match TRBD2. The ends lost 3 bases at V and 1 base at J; junction bases unmatched: 3. This CDR3 is 15 amino acids long. The germline gives CDR1 SGHRS, CDR2 YFSETQ. CDR3 DNA sequence: TGCGCCAGCAGCTCCTTAGCGGGGGGGTCCTACGAGCAGTACTTC. Its translation is CASSSLAGGSYEQYF.

V is TRBV15 and J is TRBJ2-4; D tentatively fits TRBD1 or TRBD2 (5 bases each). V lost 0 bases, J lost 7 bases, and 13 bases lay in between. The CDR3 totals 15 residues. The germline CDR1 and CDR2 sequences are LNHNV and YYDKDF (reference sequence). CDR3 coding DNA: TGTGCCACCAGCAGAGACAGGGACCCGCGGAACATTCAGTACTTC. This sequence encodes CATSRDRDPRNIQYF.

This clonotype occurred a few times. The CDR3 loop reads CASSQDLALRRFF. The CDR3 region has the DNA TGCGCCAGCAGCCAAGATTTGGCCCTCCGACGGTTCTTC. This chain uses TRBV4-3 with TRBJ2-1; D not certain. Trimming stripped 0 bases from V and 15 bases from J, with 15 bases between. Germline V gene sequence: CDR1 LGHNA, CDR2 YSLEER. The CDR3 length is 13 residues.

This clonotype showed up just a few times. The chain links TRBV7-2 to TRBJ1-5, with D possibly being TRBD1 (6 bases). Trimming stripped 1 base from V and 5 bases from J, with 15 bases between. CDR1 SGHTA and CDR2 FQGNSA come from the germline V gene. This CDR3 region has 16 residues. CDR3 sequence reads: CASSLVWGAMDQPQHF. Written as DNA, the CDR3 is TGTGCCAGCAGCTTAGTTTGGGGGGCGATGGATCAGCCCCAGCATTTT.

This clonotype was seen more than once but under ten times. The chain has TRBV18 and TRBJ2-7, with D unresolved. CDR1 KGHSH and CDR2 LQKENI come from the germline V gene. The CDR3 runs to 13 residues. With 4 bases removed from V and 7 bases from J, the gap between germline ends came to 14 bases. CDR3 coding DNA: TGTGCCAGCTCACACGGGCCACCGAAAGAGCAGTACGTC. Residues: CASSHGPPKEQYV.

The chain has TRBV9 and TRBJ2-3, with D possibly being TRBD1 (5 bases). The length of the CDR3 is 15 residues. The V and J ends lost 4 bases and 4 bases respectively, with 16 bases between them. The germline V gene has CDR1 SGDLS and CDR2 YYNGEE. In DNA form, the CDR3 reads TGTGCCAGCAGCCCCCAGGGTAGAAGCCCAGATACGCAGTATTTT. Residues: CASSPQGRSPDTQYF.

This clonotype was found a few times. The V call is TRBV2, the J call TRBJ2-5; a possible D gene is TRBD2 (5 bases). Germline CDR1 and CDR2: SNHLY and FYNNEI. The CDR3 contains 14 residues. With 9 bases removed from V and 4 bases from J, the gap between germline ends came to 18 bases. CDR3 protein: CARRSSRAGETQYF. DNA for the CDR3: TGTGCCAGAAGGAGCTCTAGGGCGGGAGAGACCCAGTACTTC.

This chain uses TRBV5-1 with TRBJ1-4; no definite D call. The CDR3 extends over 14 amino acids. In germline, CDR1 is SGHRS, CDR2 YFSETQ. V was clipped by 4 bases and J by 0 bases, with 7 bases between them. The CDR3 sequence is CASSRPATNEKLFF. CDR3 nucleotides: TGCGCCAGCAGCCGGCCTGCAACTAATGAAAAACTGTTTTTT. Based on the CDR3 plus reference TRBV5-1 and TRBJ1-4, the full variable domain is KAGVTQTPRYLIKTRGQQVTLSCSPISGHRSVSWYQQTPGQGLQFLFEYFSETQRNKGNFPGRFSGRQFSNSRSEMNVSTLELGDSALYLCASSRPATNEKLFFGSGTQLSVL.

This clonotype was seen a few times. The rearrangement joins TRBV6-6 to TRBJ2-1; D gene ambiguous. The CDR3 spans 11 residues. The germline V gene encodes CDR1 MNHNY and CDR2 SVGAGI (reference sequence). Trimming cost V 6 bases and J 5 bases, with 5 bases left between them. CDR3 sequence: CASRTDNEQFF. CDR3 coding DNA: TGTGCCAGCAGGACCGACAATGAGCAGTTCTTC.

The rearrangement links TRBV5-1 to TRBJ2-7, with D unclear. Looked up from germline, CDR1 is SGHRS and CDR2 is YFSETQ. The germline V and J ends were trimmed by 0 bases and 0 bases, with 10 bases remaining between them. This CDR3 spans 15 amino acids. CDR3 residues: CASSLGHKSSYEQYF. The CDR3 DNA is TGCGCCAGCAGCTTGGGACACAAGAGCTCCTACGAGCAGTACTTC.

The chain combines TRBV7-8 with TRBJ1-2; tentatively, D is TRBD1 (6 bases). V was clipped by 0 bases and J by 8 bases, with 16 bases between them. This CDR3 has 15 residues. Germline V gene sequence: CDR1 SGHVS, CDR2 FQNEAQ. The DNA of the CDR3 is TGTGCCAGCAGCTTAGCCCCAGGGGAATTTGGGGGCTACACCTTC. It codes for CASSLAPGEFGGYTF.

The CDR3 is CASSSPRLAGAPADTQYF. CDR3 DNA sequence: TGTGCCAGCAGCTCGCCTCGACTAGCGGGGGCGCCCGCGGATACGCAGTATTTT. This chain connects TRBV7-6 to TRBJ2-3; 12 bases align to TRBD2. CDR1 is SGHVS and CDR2 is FNYEAQ in the germline V gene. Germline trimming cut 4 bases from V and 6 bases from J; bases unmatched to any gene: 14. This CDR3 contains 18 residues.

This clonotype turned up a few times. The chain employs TRBV11-1 and TRBJ2-7, with 7 bases lining up with TRBD1. J gave up 2 bases and V 1 base, and 8 bases lay outside the gene matches. This CDR3 is 16 amino acids long. Looked up from germline, CDR1 is SGHAT and CDR2 is FQDESV (reference sequence). CDR3 amino acids: CASSLETGAFPYEQYF. CDR3 in DNA: TGTGCCAGCAGCTTAGAAACAGGGGCCTTTCCCTACGAGCAGTACTTC.

The V gene is TRBV5-1, the J gene TRBJ1-1; 9 bases align to TRBD1. Per the germline V gene, CDR1 is SGHRS and CDR2 is YFSETQ. V dropped 4 bases and J dropped 4; count of bases not matched to a gene: 8. This CDR3 contains 15 residues. The CDR3 DNA is TGCGCCAGCAGCCCCGGACAGGGGTCGAGCACTGAAGCTTTCTTT. It specifies CASSPGQGSSTEAFF. Using reference TRBV5-1 and TRBJ1-1 for the parts outside the CDR3, the full variable domain is KAGVTQTPRYLIKTRGQQVTLSCSPISGHRSVSWYQQTPGQGLQFLFEYFSETQRNKGNFPGRFSGRQFSNSRSEMNVSTLELGDSALYLCASSPGQGSSTEAFFGQGTRLTVV.